Detailed here is one TCR beta chain. V gave up 0 bases and J gave up 1 base; unmatched junction bases: 3. The CDR3 covers 15 residues. The V gene's germline CDR1 is SGHRS and CDR2 YFSETQ. Here immunoSEQ multiplex PCR was the method, and the copy in TCRdb shows in-frame clones only, minus some. Of roughly 250,000 clones listed, around 80% were seen once; the top ten hold over 1.5%. These data belong to a study of blood T cell repertoires in COVID-19. Across the study: There were acute and convalescent COVID-19 samples, and they came from the United States, Italy and Spain.

The chain employs TRBV5-1 and TRBJ2-5; 7 bases are a match to TRBD1. The TCR comes from a woman of 80 years or more with acute or convalescent COVID-19. The sample taken for sequencing was peripheral blood. CDR3 bases: TGCGCCAGCAGCTTGGACGCAGGGGGCCAAGAGACCCAGTACTTC. Its protein is CASSLDAGGQETQYF.